These 20 T cell receptor beta chains were sequenced from one sample in a study of blood T cell repertoires in COVID-19. Produced via immunoSEQ multiplex PCR; TCRdb's table is partial and in-frame only. The table shows about 82,000 clones, with 85% occurring only once. The material sequenced was peripheral blood. These receptors were collected from a man aged 80 or over with active or convalescent COVID-19.

This chain joins TRBV18 and TRBJ2-4, with D perhaps TRBD2 (6 bases). V gave up 3 bases and J gave up 0 bases, with 12 bases separating them. CDR1 and CDR2 (germline): KGHSH, LQKENI. This CDR3 contains 16 residues. This CDR3 reads CASSPPGGLAKNIQYF. As DNA, the CDR3 is TGTGCCAGCTCACCCCCCGGAGGGCTAGCCAAAAACATTCAGTACTTC.

As concerns this clone: The sample has other DNA sequences that encode this CDR3 too. This chain links TRBV5-1 with TRBJ2-3; perhaps TRBD2 as D (6 bases). Trimming stripped 4 bases from V and 2 bases from J, with 11 bases between. This CDR3 has 14 amino acids. Germline V lookup: CDR1 SGHRS, CDR2 YFSETQ. CDR3 sequence (DNA): TGCGCCAGCAGCCCAGGGACTGCCACAGATACGCAGTATTTT. As protein: CASSPGTATDTQYF.

The rearrangement uses TRBV10-3 and TRBJ1-5; D gene ambiguous. V gave up 5 bases and J gave up 6 bases, with 11 bases separating them. The CDR3 is 13 amino acids. Germline V gives CDR1 ENHRY, CDR2 SYGVKD. CDR3 coding DNA: TGTGCCATCAGTCTGGAGTTGGGTCAGCCCCAGCATTTT. Protein: CAISLELGQPQHF.

The rearrangement uses TRBV6-5 and TRBJ2-6; D is ambiguous. The V gene's germline CDR1 is MNHEY and CDR2 SVGAGI. V was pared by 0 bases and J by 2 bases, with 8 bases between. The length of the CDR3 is 16 residues. The CDR3 loop is CASSYSRRAGANVLTF. The CDR3 DNA reads TGTGCCAGCAGTTACTCGCGTCGGGCTGGGGCCAACGTCCTGACTTTC.

The chain has TRBV7-9 and TRBJ1-1; tentative D call: TRBD1 (6 bases). CDR1 is SEHNR and CDR2 is FQNEAQ in the germline V gene (reference sequence). The CDR3 covers 15 residues. Deletions cut 5 bases from V and 2 bases from J, with 15 bases between. Written as DNA, the CDR3 is TGTGCCAGCAGCCCTAGGGACAATCTAAACACTGAAGCTTTCTTT. It codes for CASSPRDNLNTEAFF.

The rearrangement uses TRBV6-4 and TRBJ2-1; TRBD2 matches 11 bases. Looked up from germline, CDR1 is MRHNA and CDR2 is SNTAGT. The CDR3 runs to 15 residues. With 4 bases clipped from V and 7 bases from J, the junction kept 6 bases outside the gene matches. The DNA of the CDR3 is TGTGCCAGCAGTGGACTAGCGGGAATCGGTAATGAGCAGTTCTTC. As protein: CASSGLAGIGNEQFF.

This clone was picked up one time. The chain combines TRBV23-1 with TRBJ2-1; D is unclear. TRBV23-1 carries the ORF label, with uncertain function. This CDR3 contains 16 residues. Trimming stripped 6 bases from V and 0 bases from J, with 15 bases between. CDR3 coding DNA: TGCGCCAGCAGCCACAGATTAGAGAGCTCCTACAATGAGCAGTTCTTC. Encoded protein: CASSHRLESSYNEQFF.

This clone was found once. V and J are TRBV7-2 and TRBJ2-5; 7 bases fit TRBD2. CDR3 length: 14 amino acids. Germline-derived CDR1 and CDR2 are SGHTA and FQGNSA. After removal of 5 bases from V and 2 bases from J, the junction contained 5 bases not matched to a gene. Written as DNA, the CDR3 is TGTGCCAGCAGCCCCGGACTAGTTCAAGAGACCCAGTACTTC. Encoded protein: CASSPGLVQETQYF.

This clone was seen a few times. The rearrangement joins TRBV4-1 to TRBJ2-5, with TRBD2 as a possible D gene (5 bases). The CDR3 is made up of 15 amino acids. Trimming cost V 6 bases and J 7 bases, with 21 bases left between them. Germline lookup yields CDR1 MGHRA and CDR2 YSYEKL. Here the CDR3 DNA reads TGCGCCAGCAGTCAACGGAGAACTCCAGAGGGGACCCAGTACTTC. Amino acids: CASSQRRTPEGTQYF.

The rearrangement joins TRBV19 to TRBJ2-3; TRBD1 agrees at 7 bases. The length of the CDR3 is 18 residues. The junction had 17 bases not matched to a gene; V was cut back by 6 bases and J by 2 bases. CDR1 and CDR2 (germline): LNHDA, SQIVND (reference sequence). The CDR3 sequence is CASSGTARGHPSTDTQYF. DNA for the CDR3: TGTGCCAGTAGCGGTACTGCTAGGGGGCACCCTTCCACAGATACGCAGTATTTT. Full variable domain (rest looked up from reference TRBV19 and TRBJ2-3): DGGITQSPKYLFRKEGQNVTLSCEQNLNHDAMYWYRQDPGQGLRLIYYSQIVNDFQKGDIAEGYSVSREKKESFPLTVTSAQKNPTAFYLCASSGTARGHPSTDTQYFGPGTRLTVL.

CDR3 nucleotide sequence: TGTGCCAGCAGTTACCGGGACAGCTATCAGCCCCAGCATTTT. Its protein is CASSYRDSYQPQHF. The chain has TRBV28 and TRBJ1-5; TRBD1 agrees at 7 bases. Germline V lookup: CDR1 MDHEN, CDR2 SYDVKM. The CDR3 runs to 14 residues. The V segment lost 4 bases and the J segment 5 bases; nucleotides outside the gene matches: 5.

This clone occurred once. The chain joins TRBV5-1 to TRBJ1-2; 10 bases agree with TRBD1. CDR1 is SGHRS, CDR2 YFSETQ, per germline. CDR3 length: 14 residues. The V and J ends lost 4 bases and 6 bases, in that order; junction bases with no gene match: 6. DNA of the CDR3: TGCGCCAGCAGCCCGGGACAGGGGATCGATGGCTACACCTTC. Amino acid sequence: CASSPGQGIDGYTF.

This chain links TRBV5-4 with TRBJ2-1; TRBD2 aligns across 15 bases. J lost 5 bases, V lost 1 base, and 10 bases had no gene match. This CDR3 has 19 residues. Germline-derived CDR1 and CDR2 are SGHNT and YYREEE (reference sequence). Here the CDR3 reads CASSLSGLAGGTPHNEQFF. CDR3 in DNA: TGTGCCAGCAGCTTGTCGGGACTAGCGGGAGGTACCCCCCACAATGAGCAGTTCTTC. Supplemented by reference TRBV5-4 and TRBJ2-1, the full variable domain reads ETGVTQSPTHLIKTRGQQVTLRCSSQSGHNTVSWYQQALGQGPQFIFQYYREEENGRGNFPPRFSGLQFPNYSSELNVNALELDDSALYLCASSLSGLAGGTPHNEQFFGPGTRLTVL.

The V gene is TRBV19, the J gene TRBJ2-1, with D possibly TRBD1 on 6 matching bases. The CDR3 is 14 amino acids. CDR1 is LNHDA and CDR2 is SQIVND in the germline V gene (reference sequence). Between the trimmed V and J ends, which lost 3 bases and 2 bases, there was a span of 8 bases. Here the CDR3 reads CASSMTGAYNEQFF. CDR3 DNA sequence: TGTGCCAGTAGTATGACAGGAGCCTACAATGAGCAGTTCTTC.

This chain joins TRBV19 and TRBJ2-3, with 15 bases aligning to TRBD2. Looked up from germline, CDR1 is LNHDA and CDR2 is SQIVND (reference sequence). The CDR3 extends over 16 amino acids. J gave up 6 bases and V 5 bases, and 6 bases lay outside the gene matches. CDR3: CASSPGLAGGWDTQYF. The CDR3 DNA follows: TGTGCCAGTAGTCCAGGACTAGCGGGAGGGTGGGATACGCAGTATTTT.

The chain recombines TRBV24-1 with TRBJ2-3; 8 bases are a match to TRBD1. The CDR3 sequence is 16 residues long. In germline, CDR1 is KGHDR, CDR2 SFDVKD. The ends lost 3 bases at V and 2 bases at J; junction bases unmatched: 6. The CDR3 region is CATSDPQGANTDTQYF. The DNA of the CDR3 is TGTGCCACCAGTGATCCTCAGGGGGCCAACACAGATACGCAGTATTTT.

The V and J genes are TRBV6-5 and TRBJ1-2; the D gene is possibly TRBD1 (5 bases). CDR1 is MNHEY and CDR2 is SVGAGI in the germline V gene. V lost 6 bases, J lost 4 bases, and 12 bases lay in between. The CDR3 loop spans 13 amino acids. The CDR3 DNA is TGTGCCAGCAGGAGAGACAGAATCTATGGCTACACCTTC. It encodes CASRRDRIYGYTF.

This rearrangement joins TRBV7-8 to TRBJ1-5; 10 nucleotides line up with TRBD1. V trimming: 5 bases; J trimming: 5 bases; junction bases outside the gene matches: 9. The length of the CDR3 is 16 residues. CDR1 SGHVS and CDR2 FQNEAQ come from the germline V gene. The CDR3 protein is CASSSKGQGSYQPQHF. The CDR3 nucleotides read TGTGCCAGCAGCAGCAAGGGACAGGGGTCTTATCAGCCCCAGCATTTT.

This clone is a singleton in its sample. J is TRBJ2-3 and V is TRBV5-1; 8 bases are shared with TRBD2. With 4 bases clipped from V and 0 bases from J, the junction kept 7 bases outside the gene matches. The CDR3 totals 16 residues. Germline V CDR1 and CDR2: SGHRS, YFSETQ. DNA of the CDR3: TGCGCCAGCAGCCCGGGGGCTAGCGGGAGCACAGATACGCAGTATTTT. Its protein is CASSPGASGSTDTQYF.

The chain carries TRBV6-1 and TRBJ2-7; D is unclear. CDR3 length: 13 residues. Germline CDR1 and CDR2: MNHNS and SASEGT. Trimming took 1 base from V and 4 from J, leaving 8 bases between them. In nucleotides, the CDR3 is TGTGCCAGCAGTGAAGGATCGGTGTACGAGCAGTACGTC. Protein sequence: CASSEGSVYEQYV.